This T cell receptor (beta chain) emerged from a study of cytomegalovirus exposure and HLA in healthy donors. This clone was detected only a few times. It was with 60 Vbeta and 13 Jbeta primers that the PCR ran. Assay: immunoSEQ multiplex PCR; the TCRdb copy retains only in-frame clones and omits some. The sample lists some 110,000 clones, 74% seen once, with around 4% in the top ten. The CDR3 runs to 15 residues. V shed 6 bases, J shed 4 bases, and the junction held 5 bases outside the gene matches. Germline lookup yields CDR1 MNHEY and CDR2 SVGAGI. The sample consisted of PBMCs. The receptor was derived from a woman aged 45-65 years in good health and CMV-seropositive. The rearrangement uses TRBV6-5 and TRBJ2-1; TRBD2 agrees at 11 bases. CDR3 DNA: TGTGCCAGCAGCTATAGCGGGGGGGCTTACAATGAGCAGTTCTTC. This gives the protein CASSYSGGAYNEQFF.